These 8 T cell receptor beta chains were sequenced from one sample in a study of T cells in Graves' hyperthyroidism and ophthalmopathy. RNA transcripts provided the source from which TCR beta CDR3 regions were amplified. HTBI primers were used for first-round RT-PCR of the TCR CDR3. A single record per CDR3 protein comes from TCRdb applying MiXCR to the multiplex PCR reads. The data show some 770,000 distinct CDR3 sequences, 16% seen once. The sample consisted of blood. The receptors here all came from a man between 18 and 29 years old with Graves' hyperthyroidism.

This clonotype was observed at least ten times. CDR3 residues: CASSPGQTQLIGQLFF. The CDR3 DNA follows: TGTGCCAGCTCACCTGGACAGACCCAACTAATAGGACAACTGTTTTTT. The V call is TRBV18, the J call TRBJ1-4; maybe TRBD1 (6 bases). The CDR3 extends over 16 amino acids. Germline loops: CDR1 KGHSH, CDR2 LQKENI. Trimming left V 3 bases short and J 12 bases short, with 23 bases between.

A word on this clonotype: A much more abundant neighbour one base away suggests this may be a read error. The genes are TRBV28 and TRBJ1-2, with D possibly being TRBD1 (6 bases). The germline V and J ends were trimmed by 5 bases and 5 bases, with 21 bases remaining between them. Germline-derived CDR1 and CDR2 are MDHEN and SYDVKM. The CDR3 spans 16 residues. CDR3 bases: TGTGCCAGCAGTATTCCTGGACAGCAGGATACTTATGGCTACACCTTC. Protein: CASSIPGQQDTYGYTF.

This clonotype was recorded at least ten times. The J gene is TRBJ1-1, the V gene TRBV28; D gene ambiguous. Trimming pared 6 bases from V and 0 bases from J, leaving 8 bases between. This CDR3 spans 13 amino acids. Germline assignment: CDR1 MDHEN and CDR2 SYDVKM. CDR3 protein: CASSYIMNTEAFF. The CDR3 DNA is TGTGCCAGCAGCTATATAATGAACACTGAAGCTTTCTTT.

This clonotype was found a few times. V is TRBV28 and J is TRBJ1-1, with TRBD1 identical over 8 bases. V was pared by 6 bases and J by 0 bases, with 6 bases of the junction left unmatched. The germline V gene has CDR1 MDHEN and CDR2 SYDVKM. This CDR3 has 15 residues. CDR3 residues: CASSLRDRLNTEAFF. The CDR3 DNA reads TGTGCCAGCAGCCTCCGGGACAGGCTGAACACTGAAGCTTTCTTT.

This clonotype occurred a few times. V gene TRBV2 combines with J gene TRBJ1-4, with D unclear. The V end lost 3 bases, the J end lost 3 bases, and 14 bases lay between the germline ends. CDR1 is SNHLY, CDR2 FYNNEI, per germline. The CDR3 extends over 16 amino acids. The CDR3 DNA sequence: TGTGCCAGCAGTGAGTTGAGCGTTGCTTCTAATGAAAAACTGTTTTTT. Its protein is CASSELSVASNEKLFF.

This clonotype was recorded at least ten times. The V and J genes are TRBV28 and TRBJ2-1; 9 nucleotides align to TRBD2. V dropped 4 bases and J dropped 4; count of bases not matched to a gene: 8. This CDR3 is 16 amino acids long. Germline CDR1 MDHEN, CDR2 SYDVKM. The CDR3 DNA reads as TGTGCCAGCAGTTCCGCAGAGACTAGCGGTTACAATGAGCAGTTCTTC. Translated, it gives CASSSAETSGYNEQFF.

Concerning this clonotype: A single base separates this from a much larger clone, so it may be a read error. The gene calls are TRBV27 and TRBJ1-5, with D possibly being TRBD1 (6 bases). The germline V gene has CDR1 MNHEY and CDR2 SMNVEV (reference sequence). The CDR3 sequence is 14 residues long. The CDR3 region is CASSLSGGNQPRHF. The CDR3 region has the DNA TGTGCCAGCAGTTTATCGGGGGGCAATCAGCCCCGGCATTTT.

This clonotype has at least ten counts. The V call is TRBV7-2, the J call TRBJ2-5; 9 bases align to TRBD2. CDR1 is SGHTA, CDR2 FQGNSA, per germline. This CDR3 comprises 15 residues. Unmatched junction bases numbered 5, after V lost 3 bases and J lost 3 bases. CDR3 bases: TGTGCCAGCAGCTTTAGCGGGGGTCTTGAAGAGACCCAGTACTTC. Its protein is CASSFSGGLEETQYF.